The clone carrying this T cell receptor beta chain has ten or more counts. This sample stems from a study of identical twins. Trimming left V 7 bases short and J 4 bases short, with 17 bases between. CDR1 is SQVTM and CDR2 is ANQGSEA in the germline V gene. The CDR3 loop spans 13 amino acids. TCRdb reprocessed the 5' RACE reads with MiXCR, giving one entry per CDR3 protein. The sample carries approximately 300,000 distinct CDR3 sequences, less than 9.5% recorded once. These same data were also listed under a study on yellow fever vaccine responses in identical twins.

The sample was CD8+ T cells sorted from blood. The chain carries TRBV29-1 and TRBJ2-7; D is possibly TRBD1 (6 bases). The receptor comes from a woman between 18 and 29 years old in good health. The CDR3 bases are TGCAGCGCTGTGGACAGAGGAGATTACGAGCAGTACTTC. This sequence encodes CSAVDRGDYEQYF.